The clone carrying this TCR beta chain was seen only a few times. As yet, its antigen is unknown. The data belong to a study of human T cells and chemical hapten exposure. Points from the study as a whole: With regard to DPC sensitization, TCRs above 1 in 1000 frequency did not change. Alopecia in all donors means immunity may differ from healthy individuals.

V was pared by 6 bases and J by 3 bases, with 7 bases of the junction left unmatched. The CDR3 covers 16 residues. The germline CDR1 and CDR2 sequences are SGHAT and FQNNGV. Attachment of unique molecular identifiers to individual cDNA molecules was performed in the library. MiXCR, run by TCRdb on the RACE reads, gives a single entry per CDR3 protein. Among 280,000 or so distinct CDR3 sequences listed, over 7.5% were seen once. Time point reported: pre-sensitization, week 0. Treatment meaning: therapeutic diphenylcyclopropenone sensitization with weekly scalp DPC. The TCR comes from a man in his late teens or twenties with alopecia areata. Some clones in this sample may be carry-over from other donors' samples. This material consisted of whole blood, taken in connection with sensitization to the hapten diphenylcyclopropenone (DPC). V gene TRBV11-2 combines with J gene TRBJ1-3; 11 bases align to TRBD1. The chain's CDR3 is CASRPPGTGGGNTIYF. The CDR3 nucleotides read TGTGCCAGCAGACCTCCCGGGACAGGGGGTGGAAACACCATATATTTT.